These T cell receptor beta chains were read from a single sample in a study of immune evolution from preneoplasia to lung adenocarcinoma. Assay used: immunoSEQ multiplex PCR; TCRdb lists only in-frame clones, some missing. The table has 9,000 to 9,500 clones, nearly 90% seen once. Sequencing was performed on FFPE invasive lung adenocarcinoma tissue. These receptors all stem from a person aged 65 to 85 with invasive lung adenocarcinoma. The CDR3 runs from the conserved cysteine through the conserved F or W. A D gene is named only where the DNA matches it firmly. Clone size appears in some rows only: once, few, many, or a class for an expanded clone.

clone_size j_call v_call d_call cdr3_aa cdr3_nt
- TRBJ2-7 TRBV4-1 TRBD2 CASSQVAGDHEQYF TGCGCCAGCAGCCAAGTAGCGGGAGATCACGAGCAGTACTTC
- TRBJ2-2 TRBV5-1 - CASSPQGPVNTGELFF TGCGCCAGCAGCCCACAGGGTCCCGTCAACACCGGGGAGCTGTTTTTT
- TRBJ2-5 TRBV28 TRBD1 CASSLLQGARETQYF TGTGCCAGCAGTTTATTACAGGGGGCTCGAGAGACCCAGTACTTC
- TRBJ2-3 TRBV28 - CASSLTSFTDTQYF TGTGCCAGCAGTTTGACTAGTTTCACAGATACGCAGTATTTT
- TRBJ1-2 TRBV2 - CASSEARIDGYTF TGTGCCAGCAGTGAAGCGCGGATCGATGGCTACACCTTC
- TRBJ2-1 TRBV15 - CATSTYYGEQFF TGTGCCACCAGCACCTACTACGGTGAGCAGTTCTTC
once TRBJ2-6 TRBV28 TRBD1 CASSLDRAGANVLTF TGTGCCAGCAGTCTCGACAGGGCTGGGGCCAACGTCCTGACTTTC
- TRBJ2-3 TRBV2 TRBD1 CASGTATDTQYF TGTGCCAGCGGGACAGCCACAGATACGCAGTATTTT
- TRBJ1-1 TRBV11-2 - CASSQDRPTEAFF TGTGCCAGCAGCCAAGACAGGCCCACTGAAGCTTTCTTT
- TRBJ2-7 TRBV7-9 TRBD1 CASSLGQGSSYEQYF TGTGCCAGCAGCTTAGGACAGGGAAGCTCCTACGAGCAGTACTTC
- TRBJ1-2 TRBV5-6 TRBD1 CASSERDRGQGYTF TGTGCCAGCAGCGAACGGGACAGGGGGCAGGGCTACACCTTC
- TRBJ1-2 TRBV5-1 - CASSYRDAPNYGYTF TGCGCCAGCAGCTATCGGGACGCACCTAACTATGGCTACACCTTC
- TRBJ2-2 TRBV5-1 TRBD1 CASSLTGEPSGELFF TGCGCCAGCAGTCTAACAGGGGAGCCTTCCGGGGAGCTGTTTTTT
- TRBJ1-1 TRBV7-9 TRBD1 CASSRRQGTEAFF TGTGCCAGCAGCCGCCGACAGGGCACTGAAGCTTTCTTT
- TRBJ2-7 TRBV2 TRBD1 CASKTGPYTYEQYF TGTGCCAGCAAGACAGGGCCCTATACCTACGAGCAGTACTTC
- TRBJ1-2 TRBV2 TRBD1 CASRDRGPNYGYTF TGTGCCAGTAGGGACAGGGGGCCGAACTATGGCTACACCTTC
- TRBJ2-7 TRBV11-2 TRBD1 CASSWGQGYEQYF TGTGCCAGCAGCTGGGGACAGGGGTACGAGCAGTACTTC
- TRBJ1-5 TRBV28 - CASSPSLNQPQHF TGTGCCAGCAGTCCCTCCTTGAATCAGCCCCAGCATTTT